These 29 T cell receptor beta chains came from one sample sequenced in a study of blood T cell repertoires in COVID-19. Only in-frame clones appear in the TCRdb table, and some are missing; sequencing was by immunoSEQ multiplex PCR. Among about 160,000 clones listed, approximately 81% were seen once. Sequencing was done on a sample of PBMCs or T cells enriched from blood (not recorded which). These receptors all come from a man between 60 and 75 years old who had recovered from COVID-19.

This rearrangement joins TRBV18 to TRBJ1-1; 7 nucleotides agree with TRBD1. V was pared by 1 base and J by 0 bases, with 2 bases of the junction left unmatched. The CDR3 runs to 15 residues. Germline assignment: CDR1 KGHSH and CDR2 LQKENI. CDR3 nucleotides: TGTGCCAGCTCACCACGACAGGGCATGAACACTGAAGCTTTCTTT. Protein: CASSPRQGMNTEAFF.

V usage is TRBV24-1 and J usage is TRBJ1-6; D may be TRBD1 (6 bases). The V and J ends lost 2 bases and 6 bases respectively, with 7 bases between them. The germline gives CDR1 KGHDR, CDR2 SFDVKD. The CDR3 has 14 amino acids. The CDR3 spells CATSDSDSNSPLHF. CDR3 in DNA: TGTGCCACCAGTGATTCGGACAGTAATTCACCCCTCCACTTT.

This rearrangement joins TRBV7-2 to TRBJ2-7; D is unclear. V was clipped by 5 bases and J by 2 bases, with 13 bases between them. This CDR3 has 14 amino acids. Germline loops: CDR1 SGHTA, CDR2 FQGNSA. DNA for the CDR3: TGTGCCAGCAGCCCACCTAGTGCCGCCTACGAGCAGTACTTC. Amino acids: CASSPPSAAYEQYF.

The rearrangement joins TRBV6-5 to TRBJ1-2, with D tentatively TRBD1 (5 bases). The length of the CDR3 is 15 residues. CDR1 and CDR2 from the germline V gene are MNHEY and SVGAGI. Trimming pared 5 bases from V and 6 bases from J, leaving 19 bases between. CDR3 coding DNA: TGTGCCAGCAGTAGACTAGGTGTAGGGGAAGATGGCTACACCTTC. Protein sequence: CASSRLGVGEDGYTF.

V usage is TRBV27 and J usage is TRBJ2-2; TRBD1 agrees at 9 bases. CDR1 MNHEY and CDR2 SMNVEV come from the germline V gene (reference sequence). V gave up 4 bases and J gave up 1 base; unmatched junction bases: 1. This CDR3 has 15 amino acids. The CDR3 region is CASSWGQGNTGELFF. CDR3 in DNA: TGTGCCAGCAGTTGGGGACAGGGGAACACCGGGGAGCTGTTTTTT.

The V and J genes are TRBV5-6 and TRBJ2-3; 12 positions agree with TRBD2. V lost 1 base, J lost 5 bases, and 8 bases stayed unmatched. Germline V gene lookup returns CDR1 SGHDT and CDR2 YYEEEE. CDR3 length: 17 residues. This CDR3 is CASSLWASGGGKDTQYF. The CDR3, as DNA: TGTGCCAGCAGCTTGTGGGCTAGCGGGGGGGGCAAAGATACGCAGTATTTT.

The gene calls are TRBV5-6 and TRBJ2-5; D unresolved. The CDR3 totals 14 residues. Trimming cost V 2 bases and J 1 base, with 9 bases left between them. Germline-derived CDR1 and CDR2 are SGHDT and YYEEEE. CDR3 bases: TGTGCCAGCAGCTTTGGCAGGCTCCAAGAGACCCAGTACTTC. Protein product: CASSFGRLQETQYF.

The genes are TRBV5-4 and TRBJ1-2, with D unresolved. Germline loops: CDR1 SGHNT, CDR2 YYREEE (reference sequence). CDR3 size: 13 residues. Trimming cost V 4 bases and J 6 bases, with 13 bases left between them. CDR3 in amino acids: CASSPRGENGYTF. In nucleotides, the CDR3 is TGTGCCAGCAGCCCACGTGGGGAGAATGGCTACACCTTC.

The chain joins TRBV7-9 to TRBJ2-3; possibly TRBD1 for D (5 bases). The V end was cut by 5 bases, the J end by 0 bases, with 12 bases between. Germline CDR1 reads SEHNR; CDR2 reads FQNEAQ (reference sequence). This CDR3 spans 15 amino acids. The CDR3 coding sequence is TGTGCCAGCAGCCAGACCCAGGGAAGCACAGATACGCAGTATTTT. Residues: CASSQTQGSTDTQYF. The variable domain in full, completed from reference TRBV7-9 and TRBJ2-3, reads DTGVSQNPRHKITKRGQNVTFRCDPISEHNRLYWYRQTLGQGPEFLTYFQNEAQLEKSRLLSDRFSAERPKGSFSTLEIQRTEQGDSAMYLCASSQTQGSTDTQYFGPGTRLTVL.

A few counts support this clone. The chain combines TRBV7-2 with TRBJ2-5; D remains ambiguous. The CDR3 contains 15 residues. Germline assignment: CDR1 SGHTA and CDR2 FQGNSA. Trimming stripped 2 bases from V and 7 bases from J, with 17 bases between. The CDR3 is CASSLPLPPPGTQYF. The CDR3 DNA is TGTGCCAGCAGCTTACCCCTTCCGCCCCCGGGGACCCAGTACTTC.

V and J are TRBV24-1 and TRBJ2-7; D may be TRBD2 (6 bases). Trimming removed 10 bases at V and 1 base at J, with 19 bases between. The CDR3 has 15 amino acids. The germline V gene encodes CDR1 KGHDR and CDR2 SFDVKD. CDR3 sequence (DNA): TGTGCCACTGAGGCCCCAGTGGGACTTTCCTACGAGCAGTACTTC. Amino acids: CATEAPVGLSYEQYF.

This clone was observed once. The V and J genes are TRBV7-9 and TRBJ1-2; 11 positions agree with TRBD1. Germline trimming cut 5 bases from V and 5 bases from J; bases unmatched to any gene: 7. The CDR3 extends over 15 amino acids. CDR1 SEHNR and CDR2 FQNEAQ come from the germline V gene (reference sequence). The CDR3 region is CASSPGGDRGYGYTF. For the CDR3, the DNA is TGTGCCAGCAGCCCTGGCGGGGACAGGGGGTATGGCTACACCTTC.

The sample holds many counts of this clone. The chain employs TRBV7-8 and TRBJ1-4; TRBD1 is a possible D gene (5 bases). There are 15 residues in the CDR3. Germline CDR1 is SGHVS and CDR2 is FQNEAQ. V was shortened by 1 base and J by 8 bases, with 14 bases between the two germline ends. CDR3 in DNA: TGTGCCAGCAGCTTAGAGGTGCAGGGTGGGGAAAAACTGTTTTTT. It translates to CASSLEVQGGEKLFF. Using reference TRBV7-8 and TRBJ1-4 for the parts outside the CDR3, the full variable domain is GAGVSQSPRYKVAKRGQDVALRCDPISGHVSLFWYQQALGQGPEFLTYFQNEAQLDKSGLPSDRFFAERPEGSVSTLKIQRTQQEDSAVYLCASSLEVQGGEKLFFGSGTQLSVL.

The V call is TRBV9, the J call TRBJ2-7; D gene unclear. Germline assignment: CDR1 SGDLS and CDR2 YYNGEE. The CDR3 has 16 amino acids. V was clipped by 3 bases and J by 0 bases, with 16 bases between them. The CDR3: CASSDAPTESSYEQYF. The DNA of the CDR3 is TGTGCCAGCAGCGATGCACCGACGGAGAGCTCCTACGAGCAGTACTTC.

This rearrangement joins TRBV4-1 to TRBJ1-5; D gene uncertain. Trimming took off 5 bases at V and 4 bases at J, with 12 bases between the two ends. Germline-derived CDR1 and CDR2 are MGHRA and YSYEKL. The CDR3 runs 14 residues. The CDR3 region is CASSASGPNQPQHF. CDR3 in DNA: TGCGCCAGCAGCGCCAGTGGTCCGAATCAGCCCCAGCATTTT.

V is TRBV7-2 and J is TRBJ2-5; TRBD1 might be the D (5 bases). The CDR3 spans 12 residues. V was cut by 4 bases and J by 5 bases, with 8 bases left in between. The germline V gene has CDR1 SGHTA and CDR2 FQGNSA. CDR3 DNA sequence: TGTGCCAGCAGCTCGAACAGGGAGACCCAGTACTTC. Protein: CASSSNRETQYF.

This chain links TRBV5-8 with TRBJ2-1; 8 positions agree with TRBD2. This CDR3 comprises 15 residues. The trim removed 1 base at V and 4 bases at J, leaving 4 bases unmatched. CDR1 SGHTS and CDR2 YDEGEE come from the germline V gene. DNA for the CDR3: TGTGCCAGCAGCTTGACCGGGACTAGATACAATGAGCAGTTCTTC. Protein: CASSLTGTRYNEQFF.

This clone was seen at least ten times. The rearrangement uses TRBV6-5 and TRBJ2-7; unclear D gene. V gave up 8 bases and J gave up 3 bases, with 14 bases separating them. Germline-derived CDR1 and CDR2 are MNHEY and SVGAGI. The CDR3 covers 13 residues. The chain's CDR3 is CASALTINYEQYF. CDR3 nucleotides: TGTGCCAGCGCCCTCACTATAAACTACGAGCAGTACTTC.

CDR3 in amino acids: CASSLQLHVSYEQYF. In nucleotides, the CDR3 is TGTGCCAGCAGTTTACAACTTCATGTGTCCTACGAGCAGTACTTC. The chain uses TRBV28 and TRBJ2-7; D not certain. This CDR3 has 15 residues. Trimming removed 2 bases from V and 1 base from J, with 12 bases in between. Germline-derived CDR1 and CDR2 are MDHEN and SYDVKM.

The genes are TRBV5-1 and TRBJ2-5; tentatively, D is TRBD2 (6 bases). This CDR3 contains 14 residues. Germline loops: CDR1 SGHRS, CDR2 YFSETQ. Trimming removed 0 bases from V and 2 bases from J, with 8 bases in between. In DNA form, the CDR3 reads TGCGCCAGCAGCTTGGGTGGGAGGCAAGAGACCCAGTACTTC. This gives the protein CASSLGGRQETQYF.

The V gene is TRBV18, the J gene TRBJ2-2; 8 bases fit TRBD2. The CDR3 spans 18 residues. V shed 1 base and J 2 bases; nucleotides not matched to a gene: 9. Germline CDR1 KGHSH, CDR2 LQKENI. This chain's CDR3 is CASSPRAPSGLNTGELFF. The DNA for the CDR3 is TGTGCCAGCTCACCACGAGCACCTAGCGGGCTCAACACCGGGGAGCTGTTTTTT.

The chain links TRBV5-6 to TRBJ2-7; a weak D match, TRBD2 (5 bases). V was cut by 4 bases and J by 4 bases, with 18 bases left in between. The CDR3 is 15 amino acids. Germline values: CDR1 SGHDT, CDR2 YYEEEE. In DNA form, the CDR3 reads TGTGCCAGCAGCAGTGGACCGCGAGGAGGATACGAGCAGTACTTC. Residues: CASSSGPRGGYEQYF.

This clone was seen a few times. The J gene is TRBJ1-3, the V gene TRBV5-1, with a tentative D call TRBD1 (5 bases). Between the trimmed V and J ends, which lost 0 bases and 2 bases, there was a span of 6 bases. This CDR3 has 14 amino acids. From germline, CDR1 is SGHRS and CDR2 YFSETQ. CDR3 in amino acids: CASSLETAGNTIYF. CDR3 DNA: TGCGCCAGCAGCTTGGAGACAGCTGGAAACACCATATATTTT.

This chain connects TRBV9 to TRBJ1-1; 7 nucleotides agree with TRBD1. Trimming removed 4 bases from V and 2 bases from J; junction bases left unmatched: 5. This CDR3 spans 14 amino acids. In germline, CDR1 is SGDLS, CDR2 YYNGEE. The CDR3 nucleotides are TGTGCCAGCAGCCCGCGGGACAGCAACACTGAAGCTTTCTTT. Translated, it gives CASSPRDSNTEAFF.

The CDR3 region has the DNA TGTGCCAGCAGTGCAGGGTTTCGCGGGGGGACCTACGAGCAGTACTTC. This sequence encodes CASSAGFRGGTYEQYF. The V gene is TRBV28, the J gene TRBJ2-7; 8 bases agree with TRBD2. Trimming took 5 bases from V and 2 from J; bases not matched to a gene: 11. CDR3 size: 16 residues. Germline V gene data show CDR1 as MDHEN and CDR2 as SYDVKM.

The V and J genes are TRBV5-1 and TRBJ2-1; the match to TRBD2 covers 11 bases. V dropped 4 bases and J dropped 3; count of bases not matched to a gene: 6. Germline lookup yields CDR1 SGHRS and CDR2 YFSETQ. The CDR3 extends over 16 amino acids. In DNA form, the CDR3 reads TGCGCCAGCAGCGTAACCGGGACTAGCGGCTACAATGAGCAGTTCTTC. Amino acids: CASSVTGTSGYNEQFF. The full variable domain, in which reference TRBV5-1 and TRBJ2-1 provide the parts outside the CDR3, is KAGVTQTPRYLIKTRGQQVTLSCSPISGHRSVSWYQQTPGQGLQFLFEYFSETQRNKGNFPGRFSGRQFSNSRSEMNVSTLELGDSALYLCASSVTGTSGYNEQFFGPGTRLTVL.

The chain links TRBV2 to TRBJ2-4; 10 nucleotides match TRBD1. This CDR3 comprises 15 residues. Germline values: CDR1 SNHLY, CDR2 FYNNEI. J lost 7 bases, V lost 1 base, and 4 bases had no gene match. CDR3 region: CASSEVRGQGNIQYF. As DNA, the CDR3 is TGTGCCAGCAGTGAAGTACGGGGACAGGGGAACATTCAGTACTTC.

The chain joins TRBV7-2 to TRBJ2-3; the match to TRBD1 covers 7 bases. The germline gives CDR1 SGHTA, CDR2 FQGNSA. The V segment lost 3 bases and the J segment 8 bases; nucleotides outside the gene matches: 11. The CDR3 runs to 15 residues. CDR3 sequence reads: CASSFGTARKGTQYF. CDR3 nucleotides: TGTGCCAGCAGCTTCGGGACAGCTCGTAAGGGTACGCAGTATTTT.

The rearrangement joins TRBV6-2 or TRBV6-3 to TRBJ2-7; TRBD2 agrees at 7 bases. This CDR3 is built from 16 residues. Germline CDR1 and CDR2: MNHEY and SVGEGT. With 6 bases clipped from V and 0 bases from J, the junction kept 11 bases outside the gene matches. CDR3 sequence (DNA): TGTGCCAGCAGCCGGCGACTCGTAGCGGGCTCCTACGAGCAGTACTTC. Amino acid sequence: CASSRRLVAGSYEQYF.